This TCR beta chain comes out of a study of blood T cell repertoires in COVID-19. Study context: T cells, B-cell-depleted T cells, or PBMCs provided the cDNA or gDNA that served as material.

The repertoire was sequenced with immunoSEQ multiplex PCR; TCRdb's copy has only in-frame clones and lacks some. Seen here are 250,000 to 400,000 clones, roughly 90% observed once, and the top ten hold under 3%. The CDR3 totals 13 residues. V lost 6 bases, J lost 7 bases, and 6 bases stayed unmatched. Seattle patients were enrolled during active infection and followed longitudinally. The chain employs TRBV12-3 or TRBV12-4 and TRBJ1-5; 7 bases fit TRBD1. The TCR comes from a woman aged 25 to 45 with COVID-19, enrolled during active disease. The sample comprised peripheral blood. The DNA for the CDR3 is TGTGCCAGCAGGGCGACAGGGTTGCAGCCCCAGCATTTT. It is translated as CASRATGLQPQHF.